This TCR beta chain was sequenced during a study of human T cells and chemical hapten exposure. Germline CDR1 and CDR2: LGHNA and YNFKEQ. Trimming at V came to 3 bases and at J to 1 base, leaving 2 bases not matched to a gene. The CDR3 is 15 amino acids. Each CDR3 protein is one row after TCRdb ran MiXCR on the RACE reads. The sample lists tens of thousands of distinct CDR3 sequences; around 9.6% were seen once. Described time point: pre-sensitization, week 0. Treatment in this sample: therapeutic diphenylcyclopropenone sensitization with weekly scalp DPC. V is TRBV4-2 and J is TRBJ1-4, with 7 bases matching TRBD1. The origin of this receptor is a middle-aged woman with alopecia areata. Some clones in this sample may be carry-over from other donors' samples. The sequencing here drew on whole blood, taken in connection with sensitization to the hapten diphenylcyclopropenone (DPC). The CDR3 DNA reads as TGTGCCAGCAGCCAGTACAGGGGAACTAATGAAAAACTGTTTTTT. Its protein product is CASSQYRGTNEKLFF.